Shown below are 13 T cell receptor beta chains from a single sample sequenced in a study of graft-versus-host responses after intestinal transplantation. The assay was immunoSEQ multiplex PCR, and TCRdb's table has in-frame clones only and misses some. The sample shows under 45,000 clones, roughly 91% of them seen only once. The input for sequencing was PBMCs, taken 260 to 280 days after transplant. Receptor source: a human patient who received an intestinal transplant, so some T cells may come from the graft donor.

Concerning this clone itself: The conserved phenylalanine or tryptophan is not found at the CDR3 terminus, so this likely reflects a read error. This sequence joins TRBV18 and TRBJ1-2; 7 nucleotides line up with TRBD1. V gave up 3 bases and J gave up 2 bases; unmatched junction bases: 12. The CDR3 runs 17 residues. The germline gives CDR1 KGHSH, CDR2 LQKENI. The CDR3 spells CASSPLADREINYGYTL. The CDR3 bases are TGTGCCAGCTCACCTTTAGCAGACAGGGAAATAAACTATGGCTACACCCTC.

The CDR3 is CASSMGTGSGYGYTF. The CDR3 DNA is TGTGCCAGTAGTATGGGGACAGGGTCGGGCTATGGCTACACCTTC. The chain recombines TRBV19 with TRBJ1-2, with TRBD1 identical over 9 bases. Germline V gene sequence: CDR1 LNHDA, CDR2 SQIVND (reference sequence). V trimming: 3 bases; J trimming: 4 bases; junction bases outside the gene matches: 6. The CDR3 runs 15 residues.

This chain uses TRBV2 with TRBJ2-7; D may be TRBD1 (6 bases). Germline CDR1 SNHLY, CDR2 FYNNEI. The V gene lost 7 bases and the J gene lost 1 base, with 14 bases spanning the gap. CDR3 length equals 14 residues. The CDR3: CASKRVRGSYEQYF. The CDR3 DNA follows: TGTGCCAGCAAAAGGGTCAGGGGATCCTACGAGCAGTACTTC.

This chain joins TRBV5-1 and TRBJ2-5; D possibly corresponds to TRBD1 (5 bases). Trimming left V 9 bases short and J 4 bases short, with 16 bases between. Germline-derived CDR1 and CDR2 are SGHRS and YFSETQ. The CDR3 has 13 amino acids. This CDR3 is CATSDQGVETQYF. The CDR3 DNA is TGCGCCACTTCTGATCAAGGGGTAGAGACCCAGTACTTC.

This clone occurred a few times. The gene calls are TRBV6-4 and TRBJ2-2, with TRBD1 matching 8 bases. Looked up from germline, CDR1 is MRHNA and CDR2 is SNTAGT. V shed 5 bases, J shed 6 bases, and the junction held 8 bases outside the gene matches. The CDR3 is 15 amino acids. CDR3 sequence reads: CASSSGQGESGELFF. CDR3 DNA: TGTGCCAGCAGTTCCGGACAGGGAGAATCCGGGGAGCTGTTTTTT.

V usage is TRBV18 and J usage is TRBJ2-7; D not certain. The CDR3 runs 13 residues. The ends were cut back, 0 bases at V and 3 bases at J, with 6 bases in the middle. Germline V lookup: CDR1 KGHSH, CDR2 LQKENI. CDR3 DNA sequence: TGTGCCAGCTCACCACCAGGCTACTACGAGCAGTACTTC. Its translation: CASSPPGYYEQYF.

The chain has TRBV12-5 and TRBJ2-2, with D perhaps TRBD1 (7 bases). Trimming shortened V by 7 bases and J by 4 bases, and 16 bases separated the two germline ends. Germline V gene sequence: CDR1 LGHNT, CDR2 FRNRAP. The CDR3 consists of 15 residues. The CDR3 here is CASAFPQGGTGELFF. The DNA for the CDR3 is TGTGCTAGTGCCTTCCCCCAGGGGGGCACCGGGGAGCTGTTTTTT.

The V gene is TRBV9, the J gene TRBJ1-4; no reliable D call. The CDR3 loop spans 15 amino acids. V lost 4 bases and J 0 bases, leaving 10 bases between the germline ends. Germline lookup yields CDR1 SGDLS and CDR2 YYNGEE. As DNA, the CDR3 is TGTGCCAGCAGCCCCGGAGGGACAACTAATGAAAAACTGTTTTTT. It codes for CASSPGGTTNEKLFF.

This chain uses TRBV6-1 with TRBJ2-5, with D possibly matching TRBD2 (8 bases). This CDR3 is built from 18 residues. Per the germline V gene, CDR1 is MNHNS and CDR2 is SASEGT. Deletions cut 3 bases from V and 2 bases from J, with 22 bases between. The CDR3 bases are TGTGCCAGCAGTGATGTCAGGGGGTACGGACTAGCACAAGAGACCCAGTACTTC. Protein product: CASSDVRGYGLAQETQYF.

This clone was seen once. This chain links TRBV5-1 with TRBJ2-7, with 8 bases lining up with TRBD2. The CDR3 length is 18 residues. V shed 2 bases, J shed 2 bases, and the junction held 15 bases outside the gene matches. Germline V gives CDR1 SGHRS, CDR2 YFSETQ. The CDR3 coding sequence is TGCGCCAGCAGCTTAGTACCAGCGGGGGCCCTTAGCCCCTACGAGCAGTACTTC. It specifies CASSLVPAGALSPYEQYF.

The V gene is TRBV5-1, the J gene TRBJ2-2; no definite D call. The V gene's germline CDR1 is SGHRS and CDR2 YFSETQ. With 5 bases removed from V and 5 bases from J, the gap between germline ends came to 4 bases. This CDR3 region has 11 residues. CDR3 DNA sequence: TGCGCCAGCAGAGATACCGGGGAGCTGTTTTTT. It specifies CASRDTGELFF.

V gene TRBV5-5 combines with J gene TRBJ2-5; 11 bases match TRBD1. The CDR3 totals 15 residues. V lost 3 bases and J lost 5; bases outside the gene matches: 6. Germline lookup yields CDR1 SGHKS and CDR2 YYEKEE (reference sequence). CDR3 protein: CASSYGQGARETQYF. CDR3 DNA sequence: TGTGCCAGCAGCTACGGACAGGGGGCGCGTGAGACCCAGTACTTC.

V is TRBV27 and J is TRBJ2-1; D remains ambiguous. Per germline, CDR1 MNHEY and CDR2 SMNVEV (reference sequence). CDR3 length: 13 amino acids. Trimming removed 6 bases from V and 6 bases from J, with 12 bases in between. In DNA, the CDR3 is TGTGCCAGCAGGGCGGCAATCTCCAATGAGCAGTTCTTC. Amino acids: CASRAAISNEQFF.